One and the same sample provided the 17 T cell receptor beta chains below, sequenced in a study of cytomegalovirus exposure and HLA in healthy donors. The PCR was carried out with 60 Vbeta primers and 13 Jbeta primers. Only in-frame clones appear in the TCRdb table, and some are missing; sequencing was by immunoSEQ multiplex PCR. This sample carries around 150,000 clones, nearly 80% of them seen once, and the ten largest clones take less than 1.1%. Sequenced material: PBMCs. The source is a male donor in good health and CMV-seronegative.

This sequence joins TRBV12-5 and TRBJ2-1, with 9 bases matching TRBD1. Germline V gives CDR1 LGHNT, CDR2 FRNRAP. J was trimmed by 8 bases and V by 0 bases; bases with no gene match: 5. This CDR3 contains 15 residues. DNA for the CDR3: TGTGCTAGTGGTTTGGTCTTACAGGGGGCCGATGAGCAGTTCTTC. Its translation is CASGLVLQGADEQFF.

The chain recombines TRBV6-1 with TRBJ2-7, with 7 bases lining up with TRBD1. The CDR3 is 14 amino acids. CDR1 is MNHNS and CDR2 is SASEGT in the germline V gene. Losses at the gene ends were 6 bases for V and 4 bases for J; bases not matched to a gene: 9. The CDR3 region is CASRSRTGPYEQYF. The DNA for the CDR3 is TGTGCCAGCAGATCTCGGACAGGACCTTACGAGCAGTACTTC.

The V gene is TRBV9, the J gene TRBJ1-6; no reliable D call. Per germline, CDR1 SGDLS and CDR2 YYNGEE. This CDR3 spans 12 amino acids. The V end lost 0 bases, the J end lost 10 bases, and 5 bases lay between the germline ends. The CDR3 loop is CASSVASSPLHF. The CDR3 region has the DNA TGTGCCAGCAGCGTAGCTTCCTCACCCCTCCACTTT.

This chain links TRBV5-1 with TRBJ2-3; 8 bases are a match to TRBD2. The germline gives CDR1 SGHRS, CDR2 YFSETQ. V gave up 4 bases and J gave up 6 bases; unmatched junction bases: 10. The CDR3 consists of 15 residues. The chain's CDR3 is CASSPIAGWSDTQYF. The CDR3 DNA reads TGCGCCAGCAGCCCTATAGCGGGGTGGTCGGATACGCAGTATTTT.

The CDR3 DNA reads TGTGCCAGCAGTGAAGACGGGACAGGGATTTCACCCCTCCACTTT. The encoded protein is CASSEDGTGISPLHF. V is TRBV6-1 and J is TRBJ1-6; 9 bases fit TRBD1. This CDR3 contains 15 residues. The J segment lost 9 bases and the V segment lost 1 base, leaving 4 bases of the junction unmatched. CDR1 and CDR2 (germline): MNHNS, SASEGT.

This rearrangement joins TRBV7-2 to TRBJ1-5; the match to TRBD1 covers 8 bases. The CDR3 runs 15 residues. Unmatched junction bases numbered 11, after V lost 8 bases and J lost 5 bases. Germline V gives CDR1 SGHTA, CDR2 FQGNSA. Written as DNA, the CDR3 is TGTGCCAGCGGAACCCGGGACAGGCGATATCAGCCCCAGCATTTT. Amino acid sequence: CASGTRDRRYQPQHF.

The V gene is TRBV7-2, the J gene TRBJ2-3, with 7 bases lining up with TRBD1. This CDR3 has 15 amino acids. V lost 8 bases to trimming and J lost 5 bases; unmatched junction nucleotides: 13. Germline CDR1 reads SGHTA; CDR2 reads FQGNSA. The CDR3 region has the DNA TGTGCCAGCCGAGGCGGGTCAGCAGGGGGAGATACGCAGTATTTT. It encodes CASRGGSAGGDTQYF. Using reference TRBV7-2 and TRBJ2-3 for the parts outside the CDR3, the full variable domain is GAGVSQSPSNKVTEKGKDVELRCDPISGHTALYWYRQSLGQGLEFLIYFQGNSAPDKSGLPSDRFSAERTGGSVSTLTIQRTQQEDSAVYLCASRGGSAGGDTQYFGPGTRLTVL.

This clone was seen more than once but under ten times. The V gene is TRBV6-5, the J gene TRBJ1-5; no definite D call. Trimming stripped 2 bases from V and 6 bases from J, with 11 bases between. Germline CDR1 and CDR2: MNHEY and SVGAGI. The CDR3 sequence is 14 residues long. Here the CDR3 reads CASSYRRSGQPQHF. The CDR3, as DNA: TGTGCCAGCAGTTACAGGAGGAGCGGTCAGCCCCAGCATTTT.

This clone appeared a few times. V is TRBV7-9 and J is TRBJ2-3; D ambiguous. V lost 2 bases, J lost 2 bases, and 5 bases lay in between. Germline values: CDR1 SEHNR, CDR2 FQNEAQ (reference sequence). The CDR3 consists of 13 residues. This chain's CDR3 is CASSLYNTDTQYF. In nucleotides, the CDR3 is TGTGCCAGCAGCTTATACAACACAGATACGCAGTATTTT.

The rearrangement links TRBV27 to TRBJ2-7, with a tentative D call TRBD2 (5 bases). Germline CDR1 MNHEY, CDR2 SMNVEV (reference sequence). V dropped 6 bases and J dropped 9 bases, with 24 bases sitting between them. CDR3 length: 15 residues. CDR3 sequence: CASSPRIGRVAGQYF. The CDR3, as DNA: TGTGCCAGCAGCCCCCGAATTGGGCGAGTGGCGGGGCAGTACTTC.

The V gene is TRBV9, the J gene TRBJ1-5; possible D gene TRBD1, 5 bases. This CDR3 region has 14 residues. Germline lookup yields CDR1 SGDLS and CDR2 YYNGEE. With 6 bases removed from V and 1 base from J, the gap between germline ends came to 11 bases. The CDR3 sequence is CASNPGISNQPQHF. The CDR3 DNA reads TGTGCCAGCAACCCAGGGATAAGCAATCAGCCCCAGCATTTT.

The chain uses TRBV5-1 and TRBJ2-1; D possibly corresponds to TRBD2 (6 bases). This CDR3 contains 16 residues. CDR1 is SGHRS and CDR2 is YFSETQ in the germline V gene. The germline V and J ends were trimmed by 4 bases and 5 bases, with 19 bases remaining between them. In nucleotides, the CDR3 is TGCGCCAGCAGCCACCGCGGGGCGCCCGGGAACAATGAGCAGTTCTTC. Its protein is CASSHRGAPGNNEQFF.

This clone was counted a single time. The chain is built from TRBV7-9 and TRBJ2-3, with a possible D match to TRBD2 (6 bases). The ends were cut back, 7 bases at V and 5 bases at J, with 16 bases in the middle. Germline CDR1 SEHNR, CDR2 FQNEAQ (reference sequence). The CDR3 is 14 residues long. CDR3 sequence (DNA): TGTGCCAGCAATGGACGTAGGGGAGGAGATACGCAGTATTTT. It codes for CASNGRRGGDTQYF.

V usage is TRBV27 and J usage is TRBJ1-2, with 9 bases matching TRBD1. The V and J ends lost 4 bases and 4 bases, in that order; junction bases with no gene match: 4. The CDR3 contains 14 residues. Germline V gene lookup returns CDR1 MNHEY and CDR2 SMNVEV (reference sequence). The CDR3 sequence: CASSSGQGIYGYTF. In DNA form, the CDR3 reads TGTGCCAGCAGTTCGGGACAGGGTATCTATGGCTACACCTTC.

This clone was seen a few times. The chain is built from TRBV13 and TRBJ2-7, with 8 positions matching TRBD1. The CDR3 is 13 amino acids. Germline lookup yields CDR1 PRHDT and CDR2 FYEKMQ (reference sequence). J gave up 7 bases and V 2 bases, and 4 bases lay outside the gene matches. The CDR3 loop reads CASSLQGAQEQYF. The CDR3 region has the DNA TGTGCCAGCAGCTTACAGGGGGCCCAAGAGCAGTACTTC.

CDR3 sequence: CASTPKRGRGEKLFF. The CDR3 bases are TGTGCCAGTACCCCTAAAAGGGGGCGCGGGGAAAAACTGTTTTTT. The gene calls are TRBV19 and TRBJ1-4, with TRBD1 matching over 7 bases. V shed 7 bases and J 8 bases; nucleotides not matched to a gene: 13. The CDR3 has 15 residues. In germline, CDR1 is LNHDA, CDR2 SQIVND (reference sequence).

This clone has a handful of counts. The chain carries TRBV20-1 and TRBJ2-1, with D unresolved. CDR1 is DFQATT and CDR2 is SNEGSKA in the germline V gene (reference sequence). This CDR3 comprises 10 residues. Trimming took off 3 bases at V and 9 bases at J, with 6 bases between the two ends. The CDR3 region has the DNA TGCAGTGCTAGTCGGAGTGAGCAGTTCTTC. It yields the protein CSASRSEQFF.